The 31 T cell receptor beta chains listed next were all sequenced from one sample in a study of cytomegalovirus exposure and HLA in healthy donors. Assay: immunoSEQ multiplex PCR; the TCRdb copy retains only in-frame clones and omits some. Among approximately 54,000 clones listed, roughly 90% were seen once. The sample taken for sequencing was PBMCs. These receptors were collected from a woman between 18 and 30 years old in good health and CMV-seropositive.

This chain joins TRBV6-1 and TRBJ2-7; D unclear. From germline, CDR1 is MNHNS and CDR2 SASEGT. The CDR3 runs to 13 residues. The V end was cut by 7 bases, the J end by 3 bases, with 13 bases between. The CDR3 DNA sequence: TGTGCCAGCAAGGTTAGCCTGAACTACGAGCAGTACTTC. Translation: CASKVSLNYEQYF.

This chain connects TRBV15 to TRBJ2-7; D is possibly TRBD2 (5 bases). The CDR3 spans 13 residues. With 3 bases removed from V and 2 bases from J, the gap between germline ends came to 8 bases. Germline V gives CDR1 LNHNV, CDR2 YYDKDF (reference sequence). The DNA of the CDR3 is TGTGCCACCAGCAGGGAGGACGCCTACGAGCAGTACTTC. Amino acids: CATSREDAYEQYF.

The CDR3 DNA sequence: TGTGCCAGCACAACGGGCTTACAGGGGGGATATTACGAGCAGTACTTC. Residues: CASTTGLQGGYYEQYF. The V and J genes are TRBV18 and TRBJ2-7; TRBD1 matches 8 bases. V shed 8 bases and J 4 bases; nucleotides not matched to a gene: 16. Germline CDR1 is KGHSH and CDR2 is LQKENI. The length of the CDR3 is 16 residues.

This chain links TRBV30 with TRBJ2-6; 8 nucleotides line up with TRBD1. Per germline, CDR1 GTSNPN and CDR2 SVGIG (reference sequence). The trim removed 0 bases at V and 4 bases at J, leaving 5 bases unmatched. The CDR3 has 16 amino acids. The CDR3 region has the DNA TGTGCCTGGAGTGTGTCAGGGGGCACGGGGGCCAACGTCCTGACTTTC. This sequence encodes CAWSVSGGTGANVLTF.

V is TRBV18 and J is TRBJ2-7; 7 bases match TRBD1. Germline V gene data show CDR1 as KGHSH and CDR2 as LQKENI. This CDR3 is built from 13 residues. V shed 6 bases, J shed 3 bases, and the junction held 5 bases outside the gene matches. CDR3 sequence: CASSRDRLYEQYF. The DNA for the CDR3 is TGTGCCAGCTCTCGGGACAGACTCTACGAGCAGTACTTC. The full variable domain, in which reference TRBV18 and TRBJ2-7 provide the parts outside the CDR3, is NAGVMQNPRHLVRRRGQEARLRCSPMKGHSHVYWYRQLPEEGLKFMVYLQKENIIDESGMPKERFSAEFPKEGPSILRIQQVVRGDSAAYFCASSRDRLYEQYFGPGTRLTVT.

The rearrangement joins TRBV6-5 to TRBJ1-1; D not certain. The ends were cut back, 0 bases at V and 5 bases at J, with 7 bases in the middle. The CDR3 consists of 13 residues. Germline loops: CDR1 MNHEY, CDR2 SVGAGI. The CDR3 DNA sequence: TGTGCCAGCAGTTACTCCCGGGGAACTGAAGCTTTCTTT. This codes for CASSYSRGTEAFF.

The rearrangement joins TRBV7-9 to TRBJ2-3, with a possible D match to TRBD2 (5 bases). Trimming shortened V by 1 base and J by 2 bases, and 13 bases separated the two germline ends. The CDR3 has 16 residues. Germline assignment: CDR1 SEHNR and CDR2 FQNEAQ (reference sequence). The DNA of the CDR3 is TGTGCCAGCAGCTTAGTTGGGGAGACCACCACAGATACGCAGTATTTT. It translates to CASSLVGETTTDTQYF.

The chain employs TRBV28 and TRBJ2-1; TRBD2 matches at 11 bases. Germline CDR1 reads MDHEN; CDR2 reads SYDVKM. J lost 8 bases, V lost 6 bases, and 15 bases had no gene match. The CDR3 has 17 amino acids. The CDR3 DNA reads TGTGCCAGCAGCTACCTTGGAACTAGCGGGGGAGTGTATGAGCAGTTCTTC. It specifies CASSYLGTSGGVYEQFF.

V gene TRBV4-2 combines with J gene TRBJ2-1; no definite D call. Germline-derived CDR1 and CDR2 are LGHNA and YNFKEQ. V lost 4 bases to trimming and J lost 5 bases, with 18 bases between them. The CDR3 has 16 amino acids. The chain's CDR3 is CASSPDERGTNNEQFF. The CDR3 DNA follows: TGTGCCAGCAGCCCCGACGAGCGCGGAACTAACAATGAGCAGTTCTTC.

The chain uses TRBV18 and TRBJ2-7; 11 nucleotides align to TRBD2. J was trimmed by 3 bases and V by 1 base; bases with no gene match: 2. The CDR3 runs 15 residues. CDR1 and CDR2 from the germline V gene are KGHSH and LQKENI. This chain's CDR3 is CASSPRSGGDYEQYF. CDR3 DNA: TGTGCCAGCTCACCACGTAGCGGGGGGGACTACGAGCAGTACTTC.

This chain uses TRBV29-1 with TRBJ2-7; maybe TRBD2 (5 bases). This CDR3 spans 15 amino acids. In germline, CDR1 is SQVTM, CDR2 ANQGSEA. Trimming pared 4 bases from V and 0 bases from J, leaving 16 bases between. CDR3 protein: CSVAPRREGSYEQYF. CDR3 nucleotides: TGCAGCGTTGCCCCCCGACGGGAAGGCTCCTACGAGCAGTACTTC.

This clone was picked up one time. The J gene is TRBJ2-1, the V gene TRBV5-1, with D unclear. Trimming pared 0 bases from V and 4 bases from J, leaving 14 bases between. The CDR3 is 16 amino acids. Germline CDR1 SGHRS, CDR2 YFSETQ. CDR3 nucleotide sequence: TGCGCCAGCAGCTTGGCTCCGCCGAACCTATACAATGAGCAGTTCTTC. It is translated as CASSLAPPNLYNEQFF.

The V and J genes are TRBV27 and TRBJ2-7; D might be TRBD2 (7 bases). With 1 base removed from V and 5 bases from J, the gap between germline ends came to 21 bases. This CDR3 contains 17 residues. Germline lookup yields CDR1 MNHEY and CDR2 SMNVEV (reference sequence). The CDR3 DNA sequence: TGTGCCAGCAGTTTATATCCAAGGGGGGGCGTCGGCAACGAGCAGTACTTC. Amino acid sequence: CASSLYPRGGVGNEQYF.

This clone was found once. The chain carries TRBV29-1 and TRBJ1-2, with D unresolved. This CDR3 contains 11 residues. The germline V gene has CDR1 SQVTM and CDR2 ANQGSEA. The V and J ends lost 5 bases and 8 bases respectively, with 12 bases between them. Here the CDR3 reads CSVPPGEGYTF. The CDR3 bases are TGCAGCGTTCCTCCCGGGGAGGGCTACACCTTC. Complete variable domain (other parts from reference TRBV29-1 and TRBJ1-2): SAVISQKPSRDICQRGTSLTIQCQVDSQVTMMFWYRQQPGQSLTLIATANQGSEATYESGFVIDKFPISRPNLTFSTLTVSNMSPEDSSIYLCSVPPGEGYTFGSGTRLTVV.

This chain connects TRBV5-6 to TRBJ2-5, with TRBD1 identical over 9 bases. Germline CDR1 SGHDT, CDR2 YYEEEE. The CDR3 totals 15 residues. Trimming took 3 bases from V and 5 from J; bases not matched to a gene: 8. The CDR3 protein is CASSSRDRVPETQYF. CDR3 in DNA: TGTGCCAGCAGCTCCCGGGACAGGGTGCCCGAGACCCAGTACTTC. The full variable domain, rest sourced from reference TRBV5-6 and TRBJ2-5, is DAGVTQSPTHLIKTRGQQVTLRCSPKSGHDTVSWYQQALGQGPQFIFQYYEEEERQRGNFPDRFSGHQFPNYSSELNVNALLLGDSALYLCASSSRDRVPETQYFGPGTRLLVL.

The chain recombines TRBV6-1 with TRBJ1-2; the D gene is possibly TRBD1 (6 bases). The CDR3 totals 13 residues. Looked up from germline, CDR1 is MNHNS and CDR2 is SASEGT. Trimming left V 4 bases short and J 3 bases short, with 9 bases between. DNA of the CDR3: TGTGCCAGCAGTGTACAGGGAGACTATGGCTACACCTTC. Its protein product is CASSVQGDYGYTF.

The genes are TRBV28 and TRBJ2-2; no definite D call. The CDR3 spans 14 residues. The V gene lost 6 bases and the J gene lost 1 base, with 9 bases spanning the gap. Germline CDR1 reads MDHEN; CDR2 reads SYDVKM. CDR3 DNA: TGTGCCAGCAGGTCAGGATGGAACACCGGGGAGCTGTTTTTT. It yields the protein CASRSGWNTGELFF.

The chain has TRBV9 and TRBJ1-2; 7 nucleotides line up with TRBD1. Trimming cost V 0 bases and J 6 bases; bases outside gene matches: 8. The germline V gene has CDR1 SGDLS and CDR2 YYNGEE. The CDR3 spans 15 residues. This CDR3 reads CASSVDLRQGHGYTF. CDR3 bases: TGTGCCAGCAGCGTAGACCTTCGACAGGGCCATGGCTACACCTTC.

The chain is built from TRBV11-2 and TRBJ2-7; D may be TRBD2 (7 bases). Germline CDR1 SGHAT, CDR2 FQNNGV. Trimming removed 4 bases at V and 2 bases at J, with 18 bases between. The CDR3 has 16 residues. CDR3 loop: CASSWRGGIYPYEQYF. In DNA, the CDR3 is TGTGCCAGCAGCTGGAGGGGGGGCATTTATCCCTACGAGCAGTACTTC.

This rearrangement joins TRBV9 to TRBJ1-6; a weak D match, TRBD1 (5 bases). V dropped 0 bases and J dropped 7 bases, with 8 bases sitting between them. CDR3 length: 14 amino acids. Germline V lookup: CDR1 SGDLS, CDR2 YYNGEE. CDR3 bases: TGTGCCAGCAGCGTAGATGCAGGGAATTCACCCCTCCACTTT. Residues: CASSVDAGNSPLHF.

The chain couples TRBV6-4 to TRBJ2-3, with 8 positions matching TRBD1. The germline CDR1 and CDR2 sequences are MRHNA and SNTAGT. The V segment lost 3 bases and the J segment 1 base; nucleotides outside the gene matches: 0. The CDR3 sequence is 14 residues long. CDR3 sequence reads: CASSEQGGTDTQYF. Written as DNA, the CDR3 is TGTGCCAGCAGTGAACAGGGGGGCACAGATACGCAGTATTTT.

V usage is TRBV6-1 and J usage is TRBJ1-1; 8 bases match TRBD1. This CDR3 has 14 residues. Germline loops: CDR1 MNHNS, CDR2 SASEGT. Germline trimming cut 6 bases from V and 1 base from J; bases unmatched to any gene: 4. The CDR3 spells CASSGQGWNTEAFF. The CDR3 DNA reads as TGTGCCAGCAGCGGACAGGGTTGGAACACTGAAGCTTTCTTT.

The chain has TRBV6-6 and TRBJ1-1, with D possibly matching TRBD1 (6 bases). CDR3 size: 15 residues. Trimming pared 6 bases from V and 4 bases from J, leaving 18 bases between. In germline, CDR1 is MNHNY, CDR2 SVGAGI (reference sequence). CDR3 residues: CASSYSGQTGTEAFF. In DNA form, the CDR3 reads TGTGCCAGCAGCTATTCGGGACAAACGGGCACTGAAGCTTTCTTT.

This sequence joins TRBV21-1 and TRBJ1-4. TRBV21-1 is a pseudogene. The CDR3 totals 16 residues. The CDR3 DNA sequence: TGTGCCAGCAGCCCTAAAAGCACTGCAACTAATGAAAAACTGTTTTTT. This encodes CASSPKSTATNEKLFF.

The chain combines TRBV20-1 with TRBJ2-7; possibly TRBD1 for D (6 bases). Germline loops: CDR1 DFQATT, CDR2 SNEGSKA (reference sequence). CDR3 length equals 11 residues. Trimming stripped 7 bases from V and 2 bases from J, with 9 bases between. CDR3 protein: CSVAGAYEQYF. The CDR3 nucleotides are TGCAGTGTCGCAGGGGCCTACGAGCAGTACTTC.

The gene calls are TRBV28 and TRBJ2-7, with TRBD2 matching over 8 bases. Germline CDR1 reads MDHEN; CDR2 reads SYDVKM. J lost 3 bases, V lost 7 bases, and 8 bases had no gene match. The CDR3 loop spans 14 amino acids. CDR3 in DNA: TGTGCCAGCAAGCCTAGCGGGCGGGACTACGAGCAGTACTTC. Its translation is CASKPSGRDYEQYF.

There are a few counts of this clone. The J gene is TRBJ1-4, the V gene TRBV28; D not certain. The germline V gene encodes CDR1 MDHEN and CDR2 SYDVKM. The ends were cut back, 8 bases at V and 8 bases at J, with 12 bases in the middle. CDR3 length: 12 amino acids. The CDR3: CASRRTGEKLFF. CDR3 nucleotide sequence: TGTGCCAGCCGACGGACGGGAGAAAAACTGTTTTTT.

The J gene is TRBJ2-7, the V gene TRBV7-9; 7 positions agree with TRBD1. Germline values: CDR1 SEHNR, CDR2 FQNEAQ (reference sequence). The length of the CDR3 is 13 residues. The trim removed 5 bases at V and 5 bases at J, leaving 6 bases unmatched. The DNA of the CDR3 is TGTGCCAGCAGCCTTCAGGGGGACCACGAGCAGTACTTC. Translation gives CASSLQGDHEQYF. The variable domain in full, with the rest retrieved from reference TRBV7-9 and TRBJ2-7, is DTGVSQNPRHKITKRGQNVTFRCDPISEHNRLYWYRQTLGQGPEFLTYFQNEAQLEKSRLLSDRFSAERPKGSFSTLEIQRTEQGDSAMYLCASSLQGDHEQYFGPGTRLTVT.

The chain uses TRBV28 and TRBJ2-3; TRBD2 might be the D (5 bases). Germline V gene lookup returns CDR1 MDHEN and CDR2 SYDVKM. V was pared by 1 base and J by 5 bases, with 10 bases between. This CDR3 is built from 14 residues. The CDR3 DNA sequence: TGTGCCAGCAGTTTATTGGCGGGTGGAGATACGCAGTATTTT. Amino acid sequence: CASSLLAGGDTQYF.

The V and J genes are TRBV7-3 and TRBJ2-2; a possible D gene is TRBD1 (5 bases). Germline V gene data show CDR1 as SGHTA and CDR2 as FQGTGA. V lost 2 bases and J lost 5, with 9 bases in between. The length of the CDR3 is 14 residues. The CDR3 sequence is CASSLARETGELFF. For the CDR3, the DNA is TGTGCCAGCAGCTTAGCCAGGGAAACCGGGGAGCTGTTTTTT.

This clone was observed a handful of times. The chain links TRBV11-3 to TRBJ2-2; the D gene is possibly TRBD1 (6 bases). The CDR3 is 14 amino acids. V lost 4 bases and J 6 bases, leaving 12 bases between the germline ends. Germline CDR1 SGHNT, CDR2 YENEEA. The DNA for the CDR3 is TGTGCCAGCAGCTCCCGACAGGTCCCCGGGGAGCTGTTTTTT. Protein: CASSSRQVPGELFF.